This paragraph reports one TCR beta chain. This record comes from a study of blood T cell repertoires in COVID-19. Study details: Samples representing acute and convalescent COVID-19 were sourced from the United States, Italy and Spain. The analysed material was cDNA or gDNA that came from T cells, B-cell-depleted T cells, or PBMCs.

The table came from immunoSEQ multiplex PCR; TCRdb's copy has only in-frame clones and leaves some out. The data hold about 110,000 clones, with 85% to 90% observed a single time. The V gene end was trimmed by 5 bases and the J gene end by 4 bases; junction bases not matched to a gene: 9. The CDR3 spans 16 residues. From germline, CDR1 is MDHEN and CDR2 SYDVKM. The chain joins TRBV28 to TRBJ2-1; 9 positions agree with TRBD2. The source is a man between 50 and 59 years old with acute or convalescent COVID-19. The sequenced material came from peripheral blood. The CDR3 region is CASSPWTSEIYNEQFF. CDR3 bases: TGTGCCAGCAGTCCCTGGACTAGCGAAATTTACAATGAGCAGTTCTTC.